This section outlines one TCR beta chain sequence together with its context. The antigen this receptor binds is unknown. Per-base quality was not reported, and no clone a single base away is much larger than it. In total, 630 or so healthy bone marrow donors made up the cohort. At the time of sampling, all cohort members were nominally healthy, though unrecorded immune exposures were likely present. The donor was CMV seropositive and belonged to the group of more than 250 seropositive cohort members. A peripheral blood sample was collected from each donor, and TCR beta sequencing was performed on peripheral blood mononuclear cells. The Qiagen DNeasy Blood Extraction Kit was used to extract genomic DNA from the blood cell samples. This sample stems from a study of cytomegalovirus exposure and HLA in healthy donors (dated by TCRdb to 2016 to 2017). With regard to the full study: An earlier analysis of 587 of the donors reported approximately 290 Gb of sequence data and 117 million unique TCR beta sequences from 150 million to 200 million T cells. About 280 gigabases of sequencing data and around 90 million unique TCR sequences made up an early release that covered over 550 HLA-typed donors. The genetic ancestry cluster associated with self-reported Caucasian donors included 70% to 85% of the 398 genotyped donors. The study aimed to test whether signatures of past pathogen exposure could be identified by cataloging public T cell receptors. The T cell repertoires of 666 subjects were profiled by immunosequencing and related to cytomegalovirus serostatus. A separate validation cohort of 100 to 150 different subjects was used in addition to the roughly 620-subject first cohort. To predict cytomegalovirus infection status, the study combined high-throughput TCR immunosequencing, statistical association of individual TCRs with disease status, and machine learning. A later analysis re-examined previously published TCR beta repertoires from roughly 720 donors and added high-resolution HLA genotyping to investigate patterns of TCR occurrence. The later analysis used no new phenotypic data to find candidate immune exposures, relying instead on TCR beta sequences and their occurrence across donors. To decide whether each TCR beta V gene segment behaved as functional or pseudogenic, an earlier analysis of some 580 of the donors relied on high-throughput TCR beta sequencing. Alongside the repertoire data, information on donor age, sex, ethnicity and CMV serostatus was compiled. In a later genetic analysis, genome-wide SNP genotypes for about 55% of the roughly 700 donors were used, and that subset was treated as a discovery cohort. All discovery cohort repertoires had been generated on a single sequencing platform. HLA typing included class I and class II loci at four-digit resolution. Typing coverage differed by locus: A, B, C, DRB1 and DQB1 were typed in about 629-640 donors, DQA1 in approximately 520, DPA1 in 606, and DPB1 in roughly 450. Because of strong linkage in the cohort, 5 or 6 DR-DQ haplotypes were treated as single units for association and clustering. Across 300 to 400 genotyped donors of the cohort, an average of approximately 240,000 unique TCR beta nucleotide sequences per donor were sequenced, and 15% to 20% of those sequences were non-productive. The paper's findings and limits, for the study overall: In vitro tests confirmed that a few of the cytomegalovirus-associated TCR beta chains recognize cytomegalovirus antigens. Correlated functional status among segregating V segments might reflect linkage disequilibrium, but an unknown experimental factor could not be ruled out. In a later analysis, several top co-occurrence clusters were reported to appear linked to parvovirus B19, influenza, CMV and Epstein-Barr virus. While some public TCRs were present in many individuals, most TCR sequences turned up only very rarely across donors. Some IMGT-functional V segments, including TRBV6-2 and TRBV6-3, could not be told apart with the 87-base-pair reads, so those segments were excluded. A later analysis associated some 17,000 TCR beta sequences with specific HLA alleles at a false discovery rate of 0.05. HLA typing was unavailable for some donors at each locus, so association tests used only the typed subset. A group of highly shared sequence variants was considered likely to be a technical artifact of the sequencing pipeline. In a later genetic analysis, fewer N-insertions in productive TCRs were reported among donors in an Asian-associated ancestry cluster than the approximately 670-donor mean. When HLA alleles, especially DR and DQ, strongly co-occurred, TCR associations were difficult to assign to individual alleles. The study gave a list of about 170 TCR beta chains associated with cytomegalovirus. A further reported finding was that TCR beta sequences accurately predicted the HLA-A and HLA-B alleles for most subjects in the first cohort. The earlier analysis of almost 600 of the donors excluded approximately 17 rarely observed V segments, including chromosome 9 orphons, because counts were too low. Only TCR beta chains were sequenced in this cohort, and the absence of alpha or paired-chain data limited detectable features. In a later analysis, the rate of TCR association differed among HLA loci, with DRB1 alleles having the most associated TCRs and HLA-C alleles having the fewest. In a later analysis, HLA-associated TCR beta chains were found to be more clonally expanded and to have lower generation probabilities than equally common non-associated chains. It was suggested by the authors that the approach could potentially be generalized to other disease states and immunological phenotypes. The only immune exposure information available for the cohort was CMV serostatus. V-gene and J-gene trimming of TCR beta chains was associated with a missense DCLRE1C variant in a later genetic analysis, and the association was replicated in an independent cohort. Broadly in line with IMGT annotations, most TCR beta V segments showed up in productive rearrangements about 87% or about 30% of the time in an earlier analysis of a few hundred of the donors. A later analysis found that most CMV-associated TCR beta chains appeared HLA-restricted, with HLA associations seemingly driven largely by CMV exposure. In both the original and validation cohorts, the classifier was reported to diagnose cytomegalovirus status with high specificity and sensitivity. Sequencing depth was assumed to be roughly uniform across donors in the presence/absence analyses, though that assumption may not hold.

Libraries were constructed by the immunoSEQ multiplex PCR assay. The multiplex PCR relied on a mix of 60 forward primers for TCR Vbeta segments and 13 reverse primers for TCR Jbeta segments. A multiplex PCR assay on genomic DNA amplified the CDR3 region of rearranged TCR beta genes. Amplified TCR beta libraries were sequenced as 87-base-pair reads on the Illumina HiSeq System. The authors processed their data as follows. In a later analysis, 77 million or so unique TCR beta chains were counted across the 500 to 700 repertoires, and around 10 million of these chains were shared by at least two donors. A nearest-neighbor algorithm error-corrected the raw reads and collapsed the reads into unique sequences, merging closely related sequences to remove PCR and sequencing errors. V, D and J gene segments were assigned by aligning CDR3 sequences to IMGT reference sequences. Each retained sequence needed at least a six-nucleotide match to both a V gene segment and a J gene segment. Rearrangements were classified as productive when the CDR3 lacked stop codons and remained in frame with V and J, and all other rearrangements were classified as non-productive. Following IMGT convention, CDR3 was defined as the stretch from the second conserved V-encoded cysteine up to the conserved J-encoded phenylalanine. The earlier analysis of more than 450 of the donors excluded sequences that lacked an unambiguous match to a single V gene segment. An earlier analysis of just under 600 of the donors called V segments functional above 56.7% productive rearrangements and segregating when the between-donor standard deviation exceeded 5%. A statistical classification framework was built for diagnosing cytomegalovirus status from the catalog of TCR beta chain sequences. In a later analysis, TCR nucleotide sequences were compared against IMGT/GENE-DB human TR gene sequences so that V and J genes could be assigned. Using the TCRdist pipeline, a later analysis assigned CDR3 sequences along with most-parsimonious VDJ recombination scenarios. A later analysis defined each TCR beta chain by its CDR3 amino acid sequence plus V-gene family, and excluded reads lacking a unique V-gene family. In a later analysis, a few hundred highly shared, low-generation-probability nucleotide sequences were removed to address suspected cross-contamination and a sequencing artifact. For each public chain, a later analysis derived a clonal expansion index from normalized ranks of inferred template counts within each repertoire. In a later analysis, generation probabilities were computed using a VDJ recombination model fitted to out-of-frame rearrangements, and the results were checked against IGoR. In a later analysis, TCR-TCR, TCR-HLA and TCR-CMV co-occurrence was scored with hypergeometric tests, and a repertoire-size bias correction was applied to TCR pairs. In a later analysis, false discovery rates were estimated by permuting HLA or CMV assignments 20 times. In a later analysis, co-occurring TCRs were grouped with DBSCAN, and TCRdist sequence similarity was added when clustering was performed within HLA-allele-positive subsets. Co-occurrence clustering excluded repertoires with fewer than 30,000 or more than 120,000 public chains, plus five with anomalous nucleotide sharing. As stored in TCRdb, this immuneACCESS dataset retains in-frame rearrangements with V and J assigned. A fraction of the clones does not appear; measured against another copy, unresolved V genes explain less than half of the discrepancy, and the remainder lacks a known reason. For V, J and clone size, that table is used; D and trimming come from the DNA. The sample contains about 130,000 clones, 75% to 90% of them found a single time. Of the sample, over 15% falls within the top ten clones.

The germline V gene gives CDR1 as SGHTA and CDR2 as FQGNSA. V loses 5 bases, J loses 2 bases, and the germline ends lie 17 bases apart. Measured from the cysteine to the phenylalanine, the CDR3 is 16 residues long. Only the CDR3 DNA stays, 48 bases, in frame from base 1. The V gene is TRBV7-2 and the J gene is TRBJ2-3; 5 matching bases give a weak D call of TRBD2. This receptor was identified in a man between 18 and 29 years old in good health and CMV-seropositive. Sequenced: PBMCs. The CDR3 loop reads CASSTQDLIITDTQYF. In nucleotides, the sequence is TGTGCCAGCAGCACCCAGGACTTAATTATCACAGATACGCAGTATTTT.